The following is a T cell receptor beta chain sequence with its context. The antigen is undetermined. 13 Jbeta primers and 60 Vbeta primers were used for the PCR. Assay: immunoSEQ multiplex PCR; the TCRdb copy retains only in-frame clones and omits some. The table shows 130,000 to 150,000 clones, with around three quarters occurring only once. Germline V gives CDR1 SNHLY, CDR2 FYNNEI. Trimming pared 3 bases from V and 2 bases from J, leaving 11 bases between. The CDR3 is 15 amino acids. The data are from a study of cytomegalovirus exposure and HLA in healthy donors. Study conclusions and caveats: Among donors in an Asian-associated ancestry cluster, a later analysis reportedly found fewer N-insertions than the roughly 730-donor mean. Rare sequences made up most TCRs, while some public TCRs were found in many donors. For presence/absence analyses, sequencing depth was assumed to be roughly uniform across donors.

Sequencing used PBMCs. This chain links TRBV2 with TRBJ1-5; a weak D match, TRBD1 (6 bases). The receptor comes from a middle-aged man in good health and CMV-seronegative. In nucleotides, the CDR3 is TGTGCCAGCAGTGACTCAGGGGTGGGCAATCAGCCCCAGCATTTT. It yields the protein CASSDSGVGNQPQHF.